The clone carrying this T cell receptor beta chain has a count of ten or more. The sample is drawn from a study of T cells in Graves' hyperthyroidism and ophthalmopathy. The study included ophthalmopathy patients with Clinical Activity Score at least 3, NOSPECS grade at least 4 and duration under 3 months. Those patients with uncontrolled infection, other autoimmune disease, pregnancy or lactation were excluded. Extraction of PBMCs used about 9.2 ml of fresh peripheral blood. RNA transcripts yielded amplified TCR beta CDR3 regions. The HTBI primer set drove a first-round RT-PCR of the TCR CDR3. TCRdb recomputed calls from the multiplex PCR reads with MiXCR, one row per CDR3 protein. The sample lists nearly 600,000 distinct CDR3 sequences, about 14% occurring once. The ends lost 7 bases at V and 6 bases at J; junction bases unmatched: 6. Looked up from germline, CDR1 is MNHNS and CDR2 is SASEGT. The length of the CDR3 is 13 residues.

The chain recombines TRBV6-1 with TRBJ1-2, with 9 bases aligning to TRBD1. The sequencing input was blood. This TCR came from a woman between 18 and 29 years old with Graves' ophthalmopathy. This chain's CDR3 is CASTAGTGNGYTF. CDR3 coding DNA: TGTGCCAGCACGGCCGGGACAGGGAATGGCTACACCTTC.